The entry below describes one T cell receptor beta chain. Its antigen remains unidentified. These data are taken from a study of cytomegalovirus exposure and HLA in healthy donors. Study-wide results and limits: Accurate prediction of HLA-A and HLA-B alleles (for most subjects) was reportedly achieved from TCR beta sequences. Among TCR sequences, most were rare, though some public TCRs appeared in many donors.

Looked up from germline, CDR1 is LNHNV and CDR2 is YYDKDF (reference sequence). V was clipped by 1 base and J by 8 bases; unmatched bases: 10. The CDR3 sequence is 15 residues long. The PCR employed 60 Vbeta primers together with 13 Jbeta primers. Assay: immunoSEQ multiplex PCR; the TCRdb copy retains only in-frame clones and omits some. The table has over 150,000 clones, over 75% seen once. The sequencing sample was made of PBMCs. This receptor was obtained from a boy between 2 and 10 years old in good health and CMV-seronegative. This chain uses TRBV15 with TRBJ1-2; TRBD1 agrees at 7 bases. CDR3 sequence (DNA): TGTGCCACCAGCAGAGGTTCAGGGGGTATGGAAGGCTACACCTTC. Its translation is CATSRGSGGMEGYTF.